This T cell receptor (beta chain) was recovered during a study of blood T cells in healthy people across ages. Study outcomes and limitations: Whereas aged donors had fewer naive CD4+ cells, long-lived donors had more of them and higher diversity.

Looked up from germline, CDR1 is MNHEY and CDR2 is SMNVEV (reference sequence). With 6 bases clipped from V and 4 bases from J, the junction kept 6 bases outside the gene matches. There are 15 residues in the CDR3. Through a sample-barcoded 5' primer and a J-beta primer mix, a second PCR was run for about 6 to 11 cycles. MiXCR was run by TCRdb on the 5' RACE reads, yielding one entry per CDR3 protein. The table has 900,000 to 950,000 distinct CDR3 sequences, about 27% seen once; the top ten hold more than 8.5%. There were healthy Caucasian individuals from Russia, aged 6 to 90, serving as donors. For this clonotype: The antigen is not known.

The data also belong to a second study, concerning T cells of mothers and their children.

Source material: blood. The source of this sequence is a woman in her thirties or forties in good health. The gene calls are TRBV27 and TRBJ2-3; 11 nucleotides agree with TRBD2. The CDR3 loop is CASRLSGGGADTQYF. The CDR3 nucleotides are TGTGCCAGCAGGCTTAGCGGGGGGGGAGCAGATACGCAGTATTTT.